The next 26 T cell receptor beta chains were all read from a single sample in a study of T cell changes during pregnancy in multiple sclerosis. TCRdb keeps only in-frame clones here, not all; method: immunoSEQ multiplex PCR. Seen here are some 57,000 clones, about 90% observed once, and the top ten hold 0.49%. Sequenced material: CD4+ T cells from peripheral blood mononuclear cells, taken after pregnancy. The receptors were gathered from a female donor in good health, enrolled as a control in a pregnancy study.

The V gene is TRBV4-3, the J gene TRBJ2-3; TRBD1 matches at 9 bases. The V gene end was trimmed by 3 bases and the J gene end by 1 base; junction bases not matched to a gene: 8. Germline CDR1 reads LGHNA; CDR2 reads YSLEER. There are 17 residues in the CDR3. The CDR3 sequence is CASSHAGTGPRTDTQYF. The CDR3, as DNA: TGCGCCAGCAGCCACGCCGGGACAGGGCCCCGCACAGATACGCAGTATTTT.

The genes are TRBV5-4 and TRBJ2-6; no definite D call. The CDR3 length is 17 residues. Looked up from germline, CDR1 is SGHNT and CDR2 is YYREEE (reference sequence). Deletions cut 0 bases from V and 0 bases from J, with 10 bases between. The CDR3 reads CASSLGGLSSGANVLTF. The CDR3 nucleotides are TGTGCCAGCAGCTTGGGAGGTTTAAGCTCTGGGGCCAACGTCCTGACTTTC.

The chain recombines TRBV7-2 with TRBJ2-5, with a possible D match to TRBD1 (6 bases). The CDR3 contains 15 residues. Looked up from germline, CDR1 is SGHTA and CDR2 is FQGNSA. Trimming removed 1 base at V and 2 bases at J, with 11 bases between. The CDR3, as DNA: TGTGCCAGCAGCTTAGGACACAGGGCTCAAGAGACCCAGTACTTC. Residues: CASSLGHRAQETQYF.

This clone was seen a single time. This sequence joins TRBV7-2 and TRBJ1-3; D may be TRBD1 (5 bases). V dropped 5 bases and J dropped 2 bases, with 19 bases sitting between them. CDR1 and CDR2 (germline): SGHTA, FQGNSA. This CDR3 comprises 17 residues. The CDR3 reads CASSGRNLWGAGNTIYF. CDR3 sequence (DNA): TGTGCCAGCAGCGGGCGAAACCTTTGGGGGGCTGGAAACACCATATATTTT.

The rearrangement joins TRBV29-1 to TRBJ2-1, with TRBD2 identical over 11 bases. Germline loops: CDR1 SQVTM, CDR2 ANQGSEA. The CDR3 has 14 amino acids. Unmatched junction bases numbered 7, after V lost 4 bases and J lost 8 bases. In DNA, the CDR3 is TGCAGCGTTGGGGCTAGCGGGGGGCTGCATGAGCAGTTCTTC. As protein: CSVGASGGLHEQFF.

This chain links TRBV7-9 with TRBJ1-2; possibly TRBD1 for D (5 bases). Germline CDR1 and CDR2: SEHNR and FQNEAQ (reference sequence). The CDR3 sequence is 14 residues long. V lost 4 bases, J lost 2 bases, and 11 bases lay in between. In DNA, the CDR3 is TGTGCCAGCAGCTCTGACAGTACCAACTATGGCTACACCTTC. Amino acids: CASSSDSTNYGYTF.

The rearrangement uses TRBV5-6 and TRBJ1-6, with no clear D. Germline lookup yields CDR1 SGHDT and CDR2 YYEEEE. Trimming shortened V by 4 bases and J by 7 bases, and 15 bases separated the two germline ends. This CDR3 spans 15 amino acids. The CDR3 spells CASSPDGGGNSPLHF. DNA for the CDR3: TGTGCCAGCAGCCCGGATGGTGGCGGGAATTCACCCCTCCACTTT.

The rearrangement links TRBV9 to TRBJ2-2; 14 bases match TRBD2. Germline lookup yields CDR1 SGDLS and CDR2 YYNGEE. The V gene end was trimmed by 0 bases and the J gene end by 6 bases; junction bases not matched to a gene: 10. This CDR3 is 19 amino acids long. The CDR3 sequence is CASSVGLAGGWIHAGELFF. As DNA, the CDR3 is TGTGCCAGCAGCGTAGGACTAGCGGGGGGGTGGATCCACGCCGGGGAGCTGTTTTTT.

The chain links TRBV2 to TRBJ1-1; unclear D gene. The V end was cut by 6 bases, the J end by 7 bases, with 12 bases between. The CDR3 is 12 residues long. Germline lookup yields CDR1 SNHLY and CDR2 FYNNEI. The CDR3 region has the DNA TGTGCCAGCAGCCTAGAAGTGGGTGAAGCTTTCTTT. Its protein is CASSLEVGEAFF.

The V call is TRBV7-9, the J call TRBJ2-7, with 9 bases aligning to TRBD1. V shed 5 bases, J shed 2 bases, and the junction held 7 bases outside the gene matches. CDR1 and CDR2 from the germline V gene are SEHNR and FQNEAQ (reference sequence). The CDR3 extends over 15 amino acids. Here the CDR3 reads CASSHGQGKTYEQYF. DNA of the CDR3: TGTGCCAGCAGCCATGGACAGGGGAAGACCTACGAGCAGTACTTC.

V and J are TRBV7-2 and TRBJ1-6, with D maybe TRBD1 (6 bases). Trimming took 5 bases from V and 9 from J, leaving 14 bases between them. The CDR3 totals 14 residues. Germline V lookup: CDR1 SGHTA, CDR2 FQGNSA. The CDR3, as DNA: TGTGCCAGCAGCCCCCGGACAGTGAGTTCACCCCTCCACTTT. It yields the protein CASSPRTVSSPLHF.

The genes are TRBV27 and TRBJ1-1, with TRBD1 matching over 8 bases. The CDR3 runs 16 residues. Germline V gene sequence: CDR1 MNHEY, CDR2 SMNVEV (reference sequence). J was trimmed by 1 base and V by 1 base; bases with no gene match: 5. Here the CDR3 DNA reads TGTGCCAGCAGTTTATTAATCGGACAGGGGAACACTGAAGCTTTCTTT. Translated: CASSLLIGQGNTEAFF.

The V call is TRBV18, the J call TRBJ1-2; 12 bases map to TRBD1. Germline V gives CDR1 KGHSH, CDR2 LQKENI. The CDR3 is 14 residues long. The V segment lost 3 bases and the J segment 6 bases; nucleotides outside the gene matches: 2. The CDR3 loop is CASSPGTGGDGYTF. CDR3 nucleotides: TGTGCCAGCTCACCCGGGACAGGGGGCGATGGCTACACCTTC.

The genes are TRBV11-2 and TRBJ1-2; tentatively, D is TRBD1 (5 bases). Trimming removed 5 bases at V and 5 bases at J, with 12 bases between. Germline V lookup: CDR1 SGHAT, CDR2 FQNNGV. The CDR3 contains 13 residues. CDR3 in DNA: TGTGCCAGCAGCCCCTTGACAGATTATGGCTACACCTTC. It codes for CASSPLTDYGYTF. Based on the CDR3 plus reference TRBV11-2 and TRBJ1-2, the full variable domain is EAGVAQSPRYKIIEKRQSVAFWCNPISGHATLYWYQQILGQGPKLLIQFQNNGVVDDSQLPKDRFSAERLKGVDSTLKIQPAKLEDSAVYLCASSPLTDYGYTFGSGTRLTVV.

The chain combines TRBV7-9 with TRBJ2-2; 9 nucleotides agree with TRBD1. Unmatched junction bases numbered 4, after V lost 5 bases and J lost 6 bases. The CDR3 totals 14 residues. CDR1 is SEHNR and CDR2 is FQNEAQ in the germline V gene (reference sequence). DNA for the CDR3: TGTGCCAGCAGCGGAAACAGGGGGCCCGGGGAGCTGTTTTTT. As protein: CASSGNRGPGELFF.

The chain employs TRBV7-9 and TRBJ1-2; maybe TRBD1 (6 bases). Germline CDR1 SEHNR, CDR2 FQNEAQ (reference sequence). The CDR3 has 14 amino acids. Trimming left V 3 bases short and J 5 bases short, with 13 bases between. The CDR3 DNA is TGTGCCAGCAGCTTTGGCAGGGGATCGTATGGCTACACCTTC. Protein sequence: CASSFGRGSYGYTF. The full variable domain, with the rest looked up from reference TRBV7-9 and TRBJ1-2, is DTGVSQNPRHKITKRGQNVTFRCDPISEHNRLYWYRQTLGQGPEFLTYFQNEAQLEKSRLLSDRFSAERPKGSFSTLEIQRTEQGDSAMYLCASSFGRGSYGYTFGSGTRLTVV.

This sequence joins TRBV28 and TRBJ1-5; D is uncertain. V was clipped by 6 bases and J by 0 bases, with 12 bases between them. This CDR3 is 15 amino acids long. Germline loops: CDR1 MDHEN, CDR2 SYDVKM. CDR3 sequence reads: CASSWARSSNQPQHF. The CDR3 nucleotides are TGTGCCAGCAGCTGGGCCCGCTCTAGCAATCAGCCCCAGCATTTT. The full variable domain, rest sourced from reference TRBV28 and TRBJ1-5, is DVKVTQSSRYLVKRTGEKVFLECVQDMDHENMFWYRQDPGLGLRLIYFSYDVKMKEKGDIPEGYSVSREKKERFSLILESASTNQTSMYLCASSWARSSNQPQHFGDGTRLSIL.

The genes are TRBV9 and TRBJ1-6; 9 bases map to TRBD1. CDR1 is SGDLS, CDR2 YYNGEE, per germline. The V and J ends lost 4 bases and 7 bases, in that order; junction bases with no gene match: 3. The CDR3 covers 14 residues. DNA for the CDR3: TGTGCCAGCAGCTCCGGACAGGGGAATTCACCCCTCCACTTT. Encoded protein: CASSSGQGNSPLHF.

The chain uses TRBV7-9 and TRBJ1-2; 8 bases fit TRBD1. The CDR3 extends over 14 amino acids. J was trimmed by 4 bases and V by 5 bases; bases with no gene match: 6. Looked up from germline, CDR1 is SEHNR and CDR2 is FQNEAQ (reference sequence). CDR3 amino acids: CASSQTGAPYGYTF. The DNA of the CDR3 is TGTGCCAGCAGCCAGACAGGGGCCCCCTATGGCTACACCTTC.

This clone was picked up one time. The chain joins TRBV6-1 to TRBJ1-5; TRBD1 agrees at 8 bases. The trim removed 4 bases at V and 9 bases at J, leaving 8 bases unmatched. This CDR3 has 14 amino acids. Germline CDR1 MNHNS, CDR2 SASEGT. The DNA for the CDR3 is TGTGCCAGCAGTGGTGGACAGGGAGTGCTGCCCCAGCATTTT. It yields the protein CASSGGQGVLPQHF.

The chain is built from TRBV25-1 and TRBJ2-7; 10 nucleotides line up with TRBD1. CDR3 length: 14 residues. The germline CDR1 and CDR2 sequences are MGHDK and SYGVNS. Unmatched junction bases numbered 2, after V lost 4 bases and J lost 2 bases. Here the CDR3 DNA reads TGTGCCAGCAGTGTAGGACAGGGGGCCTACGAGCAGTACTTC. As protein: CASSVGQGAYEQYF.

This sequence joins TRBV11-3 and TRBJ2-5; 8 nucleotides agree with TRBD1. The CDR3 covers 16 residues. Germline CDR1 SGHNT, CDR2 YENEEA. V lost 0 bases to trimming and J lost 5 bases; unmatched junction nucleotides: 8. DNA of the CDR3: TGTGCCAGCAGCTTAGACCAGGGGGCGGGTTGGGAGACCCAGTACTTC. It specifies CASSLDQGAGWETQYF. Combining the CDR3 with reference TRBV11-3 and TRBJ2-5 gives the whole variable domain EAGVVQSPRYKIIEKKQPVAFWCNPISGHNTLYWYLQNLGQGPELLIRYENEEAVDDSQLPKDRFSAERLKGVDSTLKIQPAELGDSAVYLCASSLDQGAGWETQYFGPGTRLLVL.

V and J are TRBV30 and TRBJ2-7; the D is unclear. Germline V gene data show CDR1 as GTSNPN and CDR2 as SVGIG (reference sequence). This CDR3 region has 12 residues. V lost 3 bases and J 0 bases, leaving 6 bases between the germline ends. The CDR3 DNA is TGTGCCTGGAGGCCTATCTCCTACGAGCAGTACTTC. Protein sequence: CAWRPISYEQYF.

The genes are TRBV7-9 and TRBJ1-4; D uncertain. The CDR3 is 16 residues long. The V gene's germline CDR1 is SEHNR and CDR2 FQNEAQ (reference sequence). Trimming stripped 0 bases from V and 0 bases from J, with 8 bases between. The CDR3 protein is CASSLAGLTTNEKLFF. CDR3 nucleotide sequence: TGTGCCAGCAGCTTAGCAGGACTTACAACTAATGAAAAACTGTTTTTT.

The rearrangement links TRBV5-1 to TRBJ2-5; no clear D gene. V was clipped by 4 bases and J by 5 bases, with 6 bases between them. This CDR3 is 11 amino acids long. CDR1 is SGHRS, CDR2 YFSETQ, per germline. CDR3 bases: TGCGCCAGCAGCCTACTGGAGACCCAGTACTTC. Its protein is CASSLLETQYF.

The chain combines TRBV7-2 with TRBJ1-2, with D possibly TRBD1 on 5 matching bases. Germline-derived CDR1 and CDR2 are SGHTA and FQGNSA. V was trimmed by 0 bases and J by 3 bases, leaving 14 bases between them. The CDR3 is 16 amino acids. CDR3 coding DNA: TGTGCCAGCAGCTTAGCGGCACACCAGGGCGACTATGGCTACACCTTC. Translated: CASSLAAHQGDYGYTF.